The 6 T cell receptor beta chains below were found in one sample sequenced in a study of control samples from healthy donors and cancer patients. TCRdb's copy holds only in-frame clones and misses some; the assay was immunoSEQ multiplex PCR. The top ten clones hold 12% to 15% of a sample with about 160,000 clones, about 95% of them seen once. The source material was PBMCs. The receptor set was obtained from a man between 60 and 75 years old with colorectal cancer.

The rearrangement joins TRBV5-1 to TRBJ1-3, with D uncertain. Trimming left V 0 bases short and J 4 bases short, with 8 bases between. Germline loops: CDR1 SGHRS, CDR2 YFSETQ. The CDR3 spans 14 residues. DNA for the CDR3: TGCGCCAGCAGCTTGGACGGAGTCGGAAACACCATATATTTT. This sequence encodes CASSLDGVGNTIYF.

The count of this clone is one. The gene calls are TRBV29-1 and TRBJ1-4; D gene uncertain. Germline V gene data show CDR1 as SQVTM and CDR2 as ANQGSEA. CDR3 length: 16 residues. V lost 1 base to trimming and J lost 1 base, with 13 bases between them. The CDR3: CSVEGPARLTNEKLFF. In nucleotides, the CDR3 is TGCAGCGTTGAAGGCCCCGCGAGGCTAACTAATGAAAAACTGTTTTTT.

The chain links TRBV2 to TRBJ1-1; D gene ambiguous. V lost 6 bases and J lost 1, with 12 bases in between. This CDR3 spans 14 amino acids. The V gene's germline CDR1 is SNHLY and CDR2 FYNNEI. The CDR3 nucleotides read TGTGCCAGCAGAGTCGGACTGAGGAACACTGAAGCTTTCTTT. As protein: CASRVGLRNTEAFF.

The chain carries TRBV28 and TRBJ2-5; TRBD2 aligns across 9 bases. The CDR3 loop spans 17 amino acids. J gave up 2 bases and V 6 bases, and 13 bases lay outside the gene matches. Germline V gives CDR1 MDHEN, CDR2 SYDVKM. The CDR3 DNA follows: TGTGCCAGCAGCTCCCCTTCATTAGCGGGGGCACAAGAGACCCAGTACTTC. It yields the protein CASSSPSLAGAQETQYF.

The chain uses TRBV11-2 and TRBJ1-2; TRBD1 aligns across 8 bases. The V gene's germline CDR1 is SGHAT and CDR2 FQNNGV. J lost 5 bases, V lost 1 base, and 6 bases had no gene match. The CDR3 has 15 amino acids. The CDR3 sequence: CASSLVDRALYGYTF. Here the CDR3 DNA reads TGTGCCAGCAGCTTAGTGGACAGGGCTCTATATGGCTACACCTTC.

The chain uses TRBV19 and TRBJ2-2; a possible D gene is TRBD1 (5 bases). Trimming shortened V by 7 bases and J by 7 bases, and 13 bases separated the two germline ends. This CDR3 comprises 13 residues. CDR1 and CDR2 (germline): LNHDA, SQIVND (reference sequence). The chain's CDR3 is CASTDRTNGELFF. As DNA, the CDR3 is TGTGCCAGTACAGACAGAACCAACGGGGAGCTGTTTTTT.